Here is one T cell receptor (beta chain) with its context. V shed 6 bases and J shed 4 bases, with 13 bases lying between them. There are 13 residues in the CDR3. The V gene's germline CDR1 is SQVTM and CDR2 ANQGSEA. Here immunoSEQ multiplex PCR was the method, and the copy in TCRdb shows in-frame clones only, minus some. This table holds more than 90,000 clones, around 95% found once. This sample is drawn from a study of technical replicates of blood from several donors. Sequencing was done on a sample of T cells isolated from PBMCs. The chain carries TRBV29-1 and TRBJ1-3; D gene ambiguous. This receptor was taken from a human donor in good health. The CDR3 DNA reads as TGCAGCGTCATGATACTATCCGGAAACACCATATATTTT. It codes for CSVMILSGNTIYF.